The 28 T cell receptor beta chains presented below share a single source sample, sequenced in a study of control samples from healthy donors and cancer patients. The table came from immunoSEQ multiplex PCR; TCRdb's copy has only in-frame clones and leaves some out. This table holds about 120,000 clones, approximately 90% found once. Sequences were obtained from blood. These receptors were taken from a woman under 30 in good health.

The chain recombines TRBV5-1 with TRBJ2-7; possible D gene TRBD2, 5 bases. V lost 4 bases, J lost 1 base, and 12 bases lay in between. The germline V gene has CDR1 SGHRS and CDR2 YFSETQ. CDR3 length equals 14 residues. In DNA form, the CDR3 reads TGCGCCAGCAGCCGGATCGGGAAGTCCTACGAGCAGTACTTC. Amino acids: CASSRIGKSYEQYF.

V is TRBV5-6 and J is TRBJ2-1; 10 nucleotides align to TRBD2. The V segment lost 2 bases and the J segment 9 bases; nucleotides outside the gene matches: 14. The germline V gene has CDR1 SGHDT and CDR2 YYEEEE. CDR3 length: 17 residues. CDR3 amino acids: CASSLAGGPNSGGEQFF. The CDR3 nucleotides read TGTGCCAGCAGCTTAGCGGGAGGGCCGAATAGTGGGGGTGAGCAGTTCTTC.

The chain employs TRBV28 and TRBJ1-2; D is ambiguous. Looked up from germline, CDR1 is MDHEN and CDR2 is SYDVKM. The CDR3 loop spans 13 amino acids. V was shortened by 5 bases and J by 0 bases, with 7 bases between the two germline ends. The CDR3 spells CASSLTPNYGYTF. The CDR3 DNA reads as TGTGCCAGCAGTCTCACCCCTAACTATGGCTACACCTTC.

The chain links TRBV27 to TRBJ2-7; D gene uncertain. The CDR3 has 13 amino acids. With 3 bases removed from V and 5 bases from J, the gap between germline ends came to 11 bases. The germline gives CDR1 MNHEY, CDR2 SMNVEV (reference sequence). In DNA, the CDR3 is TGTGCCAGCAGTTTTCAGAATGCGAACGAGCAGTACTTC. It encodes CASSFQNANEQYF.

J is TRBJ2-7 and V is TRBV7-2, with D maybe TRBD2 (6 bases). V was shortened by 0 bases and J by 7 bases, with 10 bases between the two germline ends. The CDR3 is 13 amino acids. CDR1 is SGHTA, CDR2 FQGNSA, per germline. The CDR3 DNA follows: TGTGCCAGCAGCTTAGCGGGAGGTAATGAGCAGTACTTC. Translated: CASSLAGGNEQYF.

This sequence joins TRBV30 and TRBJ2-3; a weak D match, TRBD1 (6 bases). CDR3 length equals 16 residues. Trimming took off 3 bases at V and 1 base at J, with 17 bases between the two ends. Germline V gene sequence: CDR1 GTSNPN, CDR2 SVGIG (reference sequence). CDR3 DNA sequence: TGTGCCTGGAGCGCAAACTGGGACAAAGGCACAGATACGCAGTATTTT. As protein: CAWSANWDKGTDTQYF.

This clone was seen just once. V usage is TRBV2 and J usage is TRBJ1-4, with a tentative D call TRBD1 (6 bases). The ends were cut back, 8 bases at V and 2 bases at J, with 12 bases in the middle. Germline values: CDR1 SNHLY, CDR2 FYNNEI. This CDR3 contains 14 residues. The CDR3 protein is CASGGGGTNEKLFF. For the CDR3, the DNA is TGTGCCAGCGGGGGAGGGGGTACTAATGAAAAACTGTTTTTT. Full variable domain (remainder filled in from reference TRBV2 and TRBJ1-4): EPEVTQTPSHQVTQMGQEVILRCVPISNHLYFYWYRQILGQKVEFLVSFYNNEISEKSEIFDDQFSVERPDGSNFTLKIRSTKLEDSAMYFCASGGGGTNEKLFFGSGTQLSVL.

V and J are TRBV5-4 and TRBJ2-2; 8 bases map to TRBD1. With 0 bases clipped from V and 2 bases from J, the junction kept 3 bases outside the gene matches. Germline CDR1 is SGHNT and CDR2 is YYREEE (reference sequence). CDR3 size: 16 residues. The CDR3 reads CASSLGTGKNTGELFF. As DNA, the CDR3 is TGTGCCAGCAGCTTGGGGACAGGGAAAAACACCGGGGAGCTGTTTTTT.

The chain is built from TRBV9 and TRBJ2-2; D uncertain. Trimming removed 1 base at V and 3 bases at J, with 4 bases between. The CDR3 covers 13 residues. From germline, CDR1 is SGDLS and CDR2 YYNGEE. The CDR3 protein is CASSVTHTGELFF. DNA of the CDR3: TGTGCCAGCAGCGTAACTCACACCGGGGAGCTGTTTTTT.

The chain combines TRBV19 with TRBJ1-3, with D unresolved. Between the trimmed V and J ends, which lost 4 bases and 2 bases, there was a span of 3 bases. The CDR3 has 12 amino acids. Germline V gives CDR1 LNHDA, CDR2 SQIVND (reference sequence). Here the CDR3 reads CASSRPGNTIYF. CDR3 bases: TGTGCCAGTAGTAGACCTGGAAACACCATATATTTT.

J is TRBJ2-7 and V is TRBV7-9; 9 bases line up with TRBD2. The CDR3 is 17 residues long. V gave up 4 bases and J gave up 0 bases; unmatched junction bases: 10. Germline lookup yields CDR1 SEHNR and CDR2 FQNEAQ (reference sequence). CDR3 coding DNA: TGTGCCAGCAGCTCCCCGACTTGGACTAGCGTCTCCTACGAGCAGTACTTC. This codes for CASSSPTWTSVSYEQYF.

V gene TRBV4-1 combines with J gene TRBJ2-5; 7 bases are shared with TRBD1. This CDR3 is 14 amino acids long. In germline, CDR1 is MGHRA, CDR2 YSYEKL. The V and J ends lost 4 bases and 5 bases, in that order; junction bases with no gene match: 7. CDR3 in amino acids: CASSPTGARETQYF. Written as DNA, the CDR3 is TGCGCCAGCAGCCCTACAGGGGCCCGGGAGACCCAGTACTTC.

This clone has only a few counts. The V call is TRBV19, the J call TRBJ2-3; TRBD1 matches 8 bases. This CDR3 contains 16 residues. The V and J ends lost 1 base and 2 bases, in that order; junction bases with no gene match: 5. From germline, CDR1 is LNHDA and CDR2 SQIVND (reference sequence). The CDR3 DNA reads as TGTGCCAGTAGTATAGTGGCTCAGGGGGCCACAGATACGCAGTATTTT. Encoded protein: CASSIVAQGATDTQYF.

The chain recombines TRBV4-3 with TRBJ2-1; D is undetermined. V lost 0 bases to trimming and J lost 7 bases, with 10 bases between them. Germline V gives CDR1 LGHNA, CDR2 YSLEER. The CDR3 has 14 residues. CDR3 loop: CASSQESLANEQFF. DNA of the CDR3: TGCGCCAGCAGCCAAGAATCACTGGCGAATGAGCAGTTCTTC.

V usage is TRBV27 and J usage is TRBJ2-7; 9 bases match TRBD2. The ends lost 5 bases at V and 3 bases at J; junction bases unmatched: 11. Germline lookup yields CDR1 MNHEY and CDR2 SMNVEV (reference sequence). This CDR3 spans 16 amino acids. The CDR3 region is CASSPAGLAPYYEQYF. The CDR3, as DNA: TGTGCCAGCAGTCCCGCCGGACTAGCGCCTTACTACGAGCAGTACTTC.

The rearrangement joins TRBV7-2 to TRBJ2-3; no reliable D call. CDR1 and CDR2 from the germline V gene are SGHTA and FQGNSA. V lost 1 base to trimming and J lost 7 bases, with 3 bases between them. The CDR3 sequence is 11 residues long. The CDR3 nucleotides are TGTGCCAGCAGCTTAGTTAATACGCAGTATTTT. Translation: CASSLVNTQYF.

DNA of the CDR3: TGTGCCATCAGTGAGGACAGGGGCGCAGATACGCAGTATTTT. Translating gives CAISEDRGADTQYF. V gene TRBV10-3 combines with J gene TRBJ2-3, with 8 bases lining up with TRBD1. CDR1 and CDR2 from the germline V gene are ENHRY and SYGVKD. Germline trimming cut 2 bases from V and 4 bases from J; bases unmatched to any gene: 2. This CDR3 spans 14 amino acids.

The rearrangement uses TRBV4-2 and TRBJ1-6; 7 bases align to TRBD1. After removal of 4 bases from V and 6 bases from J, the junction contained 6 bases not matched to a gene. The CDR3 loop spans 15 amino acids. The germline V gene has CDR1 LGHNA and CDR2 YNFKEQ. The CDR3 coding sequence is TGTGCCAGCAGCCTCAGCCGACAGGGTAATTCACCCCTCCACTTT. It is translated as CASSLSRQGNSPLHF.

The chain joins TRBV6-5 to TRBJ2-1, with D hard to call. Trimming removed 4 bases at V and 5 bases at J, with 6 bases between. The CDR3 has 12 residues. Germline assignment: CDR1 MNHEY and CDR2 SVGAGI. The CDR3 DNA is TGTGCCAGCAGTTCCGGCGACAATGAGCAGTTCTTC. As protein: CASSSGDNEQFF.

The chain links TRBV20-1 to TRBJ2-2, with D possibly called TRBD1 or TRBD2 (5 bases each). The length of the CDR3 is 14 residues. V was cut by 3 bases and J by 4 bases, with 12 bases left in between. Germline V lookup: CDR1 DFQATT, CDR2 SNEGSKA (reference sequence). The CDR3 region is CSASLERGTGELFF. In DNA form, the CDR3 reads TGCAGTGCTAGTCTTGAGAGGGGCACCGGGGAGCTGTTTTTT.

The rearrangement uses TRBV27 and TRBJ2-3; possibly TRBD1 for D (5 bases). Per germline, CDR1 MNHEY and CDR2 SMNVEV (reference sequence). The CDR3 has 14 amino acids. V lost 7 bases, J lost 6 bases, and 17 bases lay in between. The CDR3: CASKRAVGQDTQYF. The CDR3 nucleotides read TGTGCCAGCAAACGGGCGGTGGGGCAGGATACGCAGTATTTT.

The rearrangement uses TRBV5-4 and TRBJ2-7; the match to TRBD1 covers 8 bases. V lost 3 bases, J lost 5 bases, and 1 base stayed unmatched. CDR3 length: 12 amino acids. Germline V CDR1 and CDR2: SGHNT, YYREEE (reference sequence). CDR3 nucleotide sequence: TGTGCCAGCAGCTCGGACAGGGACGAGCAGTACTTC. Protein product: CASSSDRDEQYF.

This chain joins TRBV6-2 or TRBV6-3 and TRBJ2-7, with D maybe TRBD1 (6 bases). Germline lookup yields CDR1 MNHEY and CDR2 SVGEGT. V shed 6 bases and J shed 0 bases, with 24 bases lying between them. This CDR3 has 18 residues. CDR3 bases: TGTGCCAGCAGCCCACGGACCCTCGGGCAGGGGAGCTCCTACGAGCAGTACTTC. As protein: CASSPRTLGQGSSYEQYF.

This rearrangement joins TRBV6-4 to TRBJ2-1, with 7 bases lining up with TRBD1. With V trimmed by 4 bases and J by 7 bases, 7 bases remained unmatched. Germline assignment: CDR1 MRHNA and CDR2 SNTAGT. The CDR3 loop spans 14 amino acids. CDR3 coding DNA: TGTGCCAGCAGTGTTGCAGGGGGTGGAAATGAGCAGTTCTTC. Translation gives CASSVAGGGNEQFF.

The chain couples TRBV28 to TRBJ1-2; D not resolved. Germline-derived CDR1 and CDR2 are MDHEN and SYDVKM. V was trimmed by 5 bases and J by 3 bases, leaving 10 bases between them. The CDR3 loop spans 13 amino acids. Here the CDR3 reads CASSVVGDYGYTF. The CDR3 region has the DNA TGTGCCAGCAGTGTCGTCGGAGACTATGGCTACACCTTC.

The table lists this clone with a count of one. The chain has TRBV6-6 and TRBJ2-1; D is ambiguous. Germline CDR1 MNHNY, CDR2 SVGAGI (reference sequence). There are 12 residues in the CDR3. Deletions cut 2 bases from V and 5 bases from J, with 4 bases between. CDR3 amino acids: CASSYGDNEQFF. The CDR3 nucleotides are TGTGCCAGCAGTTACGGAGACAATGAGCAGTTCTTC.

The CDR3 bases are TGTGCCAGCAGCTCTACCGGGCTAGCGGGAGCAGATACGCAGTATTTT. It codes for CASSSTGLAGADTQYF. V usage is TRBV5-6 and J usage is TRBJ2-3, with 10 nucleotides matching TRBD2. V dropped 3 bases and J dropped 4; count of bases not matched to a gene: 8. CDR1 and CDR2 from the germline V gene are SGHDT and YYEEEE. CDR3 length: 16 amino acids.

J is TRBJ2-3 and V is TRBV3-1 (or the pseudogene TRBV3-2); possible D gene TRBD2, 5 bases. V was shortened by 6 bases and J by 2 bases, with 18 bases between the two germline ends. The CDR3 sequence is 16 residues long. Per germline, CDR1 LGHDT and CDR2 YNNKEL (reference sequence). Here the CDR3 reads CASRKEGLVATDTQYF. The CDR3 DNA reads TGTGCCAGCAGAAAAGAGGGTCTAGTCGCCACAGATACGCAGTATTTT.